One sample yielded the 26 T cell receptor beta chains listed below, sequenced in a study of CD8 T cells in Susac syndrome. Random hexamers served to reverse transcribe about 0.5 to 1 ug RNA. TCRdb called the immunoSEQ multiplex PCR reads again in MiXCR, with one record for every CDR3 protein. The sample lists over 140,000 distinct CDR3 sequences; roughly 94% were seen once. Material for sequencing was CD4+ T cells from PBMCs. The receptors derive from a human donor with Susac syndrome.

This clonotype was observed a single time. This chain uses TRBV30 with TRBJ1-4; a possible D gene is TRBD1 (6 bases). V was trimmed by 3 bases and J by 8 bases, leaving 13 bases between them. CDR1 is GTSNPN and CDR2 is SVGIG in the germline V gene (reference sequence). The CDR3 covers 13 residues. The DNA for the CDR3 is TGTGCCTGGAGCCGGGACAAAGTAGAAAAACTGTTTTTT. It translates to CAWSRDKVEKLFF.

The V call is TRBV29-1, the J call TRBJ1-1; D is ambiguous. V was clipped by 5 bases and J by 3 bases, with 10 bases between them. The CDR3 has 12 amino acids. The germline V gene encodes CDR1 SQVTM and CDR2 ANQGSEA. CDR3 amino acids: CSVSNGDTEAFF. Here the CDR3 DNA reads TGCAGCGTTTCGAATGGAGACACTGAAGCTTTCTTT.

The V and J genes are TRBV10-3 and TRBJ2-7; 7 nucleotides agree with TRBD2. With 0 bases clipped from V and 1 base from J, the junction kept 6 bases outside the gene matches. The CDR3 is made up of 16 amino acids. The germline V gene encodes CDR1 ENHRY and CDR2 SYGVKD. The CDR3 protein is CAISESGGGGSYEQYF. For the CDR3, the DNA is TGTGCCATCAGTGAGTCAGGAGGCGGGGGATCCTACGAGCAGTACTTC.

The J gene is TRBJ1-2, the V gene TRBV20-1, with 7 nucleotides matching TRBD1. V was clipped by 5 bases and J by 1 base; unmatched bases: 10. Germline CDR1 and CDR2: DFQATT and SNEGSKA (reference sequence). CDR3 length equals 15 residues. As DNA, the CDR3 is TGCAGTGCTGGGAACCAGGGGGGCATTAACTATGGCTACACCTTC. Its translation is CSAGNQGGINYGYTF.

This rearrangement joins TRBV12-3 or TRBV12-4 to TRBJ2-5; D may be TRBD2 (6 bases). V was trimmed by 2 bases and J by 4 bases, leaving 8 bases between them. CDR3 length equals 13 residues. The DNA for the CDR3 is TGTGCCAGCAGTTTACGGGAGTCAGAGACCCAGTACTTC. This encodes CASSLRESETQYF.

This chain links TRBV12-5 with TRBJ2-3; D is undetermined. The CDR3 extends over 12 amino acids. The V gene lost 0 bases and the J gene lost 5 bases, with 3 bases spanning the gap. CDR1 LGHNT and CDR2 FRNRAP come from the germline V gene. The CDR3, as DNA: TGTGCTAGTGGTTTGGTCGGAGATACGCAGTATTTT. It yields the protein CASGLVGDTQYF.

The rearrangement uses TRBV15 and TRBJ2-1, with D possibly matching TRBD2 (5 bases). V was trimmed by 0 bases and J by 6 bases, leaving 6 bases between them. Per the germline V gene, CDR1 is LNHNV and CDR2 is YYDKDF (reference sequence). The CDR3 runs 13 residues. CDR3 loop: CATSREAANEQFF. The CDR3 DNA is TGTGCCACCAGCAGAGAAGCGGCCAATGAGCAGTTCTTC.

This clonotype was seen a few times. This chain links TRBV7-3 with TRBJ1-1; D ambiguous. Germline V gene sequence: CDR1 SGHTA, CDR2 FQGTGA. The CDR3 spans 13 residues. V lost 5 bases and J 1 base, leaving 8 bases between the germline ends. This chain's CDR3 is CASSLWKNTEAFF. The CDR3 bases are TGTGCCAGCAGCCTCTGGAAGAACACTGAAGCTTTCTTT.

The chain has TRBV18 and TRBJ1-2; D remains ambiguous. Germline assignment: CDR1 KGHSH and CDR2 LQKENI. The CDR3 is made up of 12 amino acids. Trimming shortened V by 4 bases and J by 6 bases, and 9 bases separated the two germline ends. The CDR3 DNA sequence: TGTGCCAGCTCACGGGATAGGAATGGCTACACCTTC. It yields the protein CASSRDRNGYTF.

The count of this clonotype is one. The rearrangement links TRBV5-4 to TRBJ2-6; 11 bases fit TRBD2. The CDR3 runs to 18 residues. CDR1 SGHNT and CDR2 YYREEE come from the germline V gene (reference sequence). Germline trimming cut 4 bases from V and 0 bases from J; bases unmatched to any gene: 6. The CDR3 here is CASSPRLAGLSGANVLTF. CDR3 bases: TGTGCCAGCAGCCCCCGACTAGCGGGACTCTCTGGGGCCAACGTCCTGACTTTC. The whole variable domain, remainder taken from reference TRBV5-4 and TRBJ2-6, is ETGVTQSPTHLIKTRGQQVTLRCSSQSGHNTVSWYQQALGQGPQFIFQYYREEENGRGNFPPRFSGLQFPNYSSELNVNALELDDSALYLCASSPRLAGLSGANVLTFGAGSRLTVL.

The chain has TRBV6-5 and TRBJ1-6; 7 positions agree with TRBD1. Germline loops: CDR1 MNHEY, CDR2 SVGAGI. The junction had 6 bases not matched to a gene; V was cut back by 6 bases and J by 7 bases. The CDR3 extends over 14 amino acids. The CDR3 spells CASSWGQTNSPLHF. The CDR3 coding sequence is TGTGCCAGCAGCTGGGGACAGACCAATTCACCCCTCCACTTT.

This sequence joins TRBV12-3 or TRBV12-4 and TRBJ2-3, with 10 positions matching TRBD2. After removal of 10 bases from V and 9 bases from J, the junction contained 13 bases not matched to a gene. The CDR3 loop spans 14 amino acids. For the CDR3, the DNA is TGTGCCACCCGGGGGGGACTAGCGATAGGGACGCAGTATTTT. Its protein is CATRGGLAIGTQYF.

This chain joins TRBV4-1 and TRBJ2-7; TRBD2 agrees at 12 bases. With 4 bases clipped from V and 3 bases from J, the junction kept 10 bases outside the gene matches. Germline V lookup: CDR1 MGHRA, CDR2 YSYEKL. The CDR3 loop spans 17 amino acids. CDR3 amino acids: CASSPGWGGLAGYEQYF. CDR3 nucleotides: TGCGCCAGCAGCCCCGGTTGGGGGGGACTAGCGGGCTACGAGCAGTACTTC.

This clonotype was observed once. V is TRBV19 and J is TRBJ2-1; D not certain. V was trimmed by 1 base and J by 4 bases, leaving 14 bases between them. This CDR3 has 16 amino acids. CDR1 and CDR2 from the germline V gene are LNHDA and SQIVND (reference sequence). The CDR3 DNA reads TGTGCCAGTAGTATAGGGTCGAGGCAGAATTACAATGAGCAGTTCTTC. Protein product: CASSIGSRQNYNEQFF. Based on the CDR3 plus reference TRBV19 and TRBJ2-1, the full variable domain is DGGITQSPKYLFRKEGQNVTLSCEQNLNHDAMYWYRQDPGQGLRLIYYSQIVNDFQKGDIAEGYSVSREKKESFPLTVTSAQKNPTAFYLCASSIGSRQNYNEQFFGPGTRLTVL.

The chain links TRBV28 to TRBJ1-6, with D possibly TRBD1 on 5 matching bases. V lost 4 bases and J 11 bases, leaving 6 bases between the germline ends. Germline values: CDR1 MDHEN, CDR2 SYDVKM. CDR3 length: 11 amino acids. The CDR3 reads CASSSGAPLHF. CDR3 sequence (DNA): TGTGCCAGCAGTTCGGGGGCACCCCTCCACTTT.

The rearrangement uses TRBV7-9 and TRBJ2-1, with a weak D call TRBD2 (5 bases). The germline CDR1 and CDR2 sequences are SEHNR and FQNEAQ (reference sequence). The V end was cut by 6 bases, the J end by 9 bases, with 12 bases between. The CDR3 is made up of 12 amino acids. Written as DNA, the CDR3 is TGTGCCAGCAGTTTACTGAGGGCTGAGCAGTTCTTC. Its protein product is CASSLLRAEQFF.

V gene TRBV29-1 combines with J gene TRBJ2-7, with 9 bases that match TRBD1. The CDR3 length is 13 residues. The V gene end was trimmed by 7 bases and the J gene end by 4 bases; junction bases not matched to a gene: 8. Germline V gene data show CDR1 as SQVTM and CDR2 as ANQGSEA. The CDR3 DNA reads TGCAGCGCTGGGACAGGGAGAATTTACGAGCAGTACTTC. This encodes CSAGTGRIYEQYF.

The chain is built from TRBV14 and TRBJ2-5; D may correspond to TRBD1 or TRBD2 (6 bases each). Per germline, CDR1 SGHDN and CDR2 FVKESK. Trimming pared 0 bases from V and 5 bases from J, leaving 22 bases between. CDR3 size: 18 residues. CDR3 sequence (DNA): TGTGCCAGCAGCCAAGATCGGGGGCTTCAGTTTTTTGGGGAGACCCAGTACTTC. Translated: CASSQDRGLQFFGETQYF.

The chain recombines TRBV15 with TRBJ2-1; no reliable D call. Trimming took 1 base from V and 5 from J, leaving 6 bases between them. This CDR3 is built from 13 residues. Germline V lookup: CDR1 LNHNV, CDR2 YYDKDF (reference sequence). CDR3 sequence reads: CATSRVRHNEQFF. DNA of the CDR3: TGTGCCACCAGCAGAGTGCGGCACAATGAGCAGTTCTTC.

This sequence joins TRBV27 and TRBJ2-2, with TRBD1 matching over 9 bases. Germline values: CDR1 MNHEY, CDR2 SMNVEV (reference sequence). V shed 5 bases and J 5 bases; nucleotides not matched to a gene: 3. The CDR3 contains 14 residues. As DNA, the CDR3 is TGTGCCAGCAGTCAGGACAGGGGAACCGGGGAGCTGTTTTTT. It codes for CASSQDRGTGELFF.

This chain uses TRBV3-1 with TRBJ1-1; D remains unclear. CDR1 is LGHDT and CDR2 is YNNKEL in the germline V gene (reference sequence). This CDR3 comprises 17 residues. The ends were cut back, 1 base at V and 4 bases at J, with 19 bases in the middle. The CDR3 reads CASSQGGGSLRATEAFF. Here the CDR3 DNA reads TGTGCCAGCAGCCAAGGGGGTGGGTCTCTCCGGGCCACTGAAGCTTTCTTT.

The chain carries TRBV3-1 and TRBJ2-7; 7 nucleotides match TRBD2. V lost 3 bases, J lost 2 bases, and 4 bases stayed unmatched. There are 14 residues in the CDR3. Germline V lookup: CDR1 LGHDT, CDR2 YNNKEL (reference sequence). The CDR3 DNA reads as TGTGCCAGCAGCCAGGCTAGCGGAACCTACGAGCAGTACTTC. Translation: CASSQASGTYEQYF.

The gene calls are TRBV12-3 or TRBV12-4 and TRBJ1-1; 7 bases are shared with TRBD1. V shed 6 bases and J 0 bases; nucleotides not matched to a gene: 4. CDR3 length: 14 residues. The DNA of the CDR3 is TGTGCCAGCAGAGCCGGGACAGTGAACACTGAAGCTTTCTTT. It specifies CASRAGTVNTEAFF.

The rearrangement joins TRBV4-1 to TRBJ1-6; no clear D gene. Germline CDR1 is MGHRA and CDR2 is YSYEKL. The CDR3 totals 13 residues. The germline V and J ends were trimmed by 0 bases and 9 bases, with 6 bases remaining between them. CDR3 DNA sequence: TGCGCCAGCAGCCAAGAGGCGGGTTCACCCCTCCACTTT. This codes for CASSQEAGSPLHF.

The V call is TRBV7-2, the J call TRBJ1-1; tentatively, D is TRBD1 (5 bases). Germline CDR1 reads SGHTA; CDR2 reads FQGNSA. V was shortened by 1 base and J by 5 bases, with 8 bases between the two germline ends. The CDR3 loop spans 13 amino acids. CDR3 region: CASSLEGATEAFF. The CDR3 DNA reads as TGTGCCAGCAGCTTAGAAGGGGCAACTGAAGCTTTCTTT.

The J gene is TRBJ1-6, the V gene TRBV12-3 or TRBV12-4, with D perhaps TRBD1 (5 bases). V was trimmed by 6 bases and J by 13 bases, leaving 22 bases between them. The CDR3 is 15 residues long. CDR3 sequence: CASSLADTVVSPLHF. CDR3 DNA sequence: TGTGCCAGCAGCCTCGCGGACACCGTAGTATCGCCCCTCCACTTT.